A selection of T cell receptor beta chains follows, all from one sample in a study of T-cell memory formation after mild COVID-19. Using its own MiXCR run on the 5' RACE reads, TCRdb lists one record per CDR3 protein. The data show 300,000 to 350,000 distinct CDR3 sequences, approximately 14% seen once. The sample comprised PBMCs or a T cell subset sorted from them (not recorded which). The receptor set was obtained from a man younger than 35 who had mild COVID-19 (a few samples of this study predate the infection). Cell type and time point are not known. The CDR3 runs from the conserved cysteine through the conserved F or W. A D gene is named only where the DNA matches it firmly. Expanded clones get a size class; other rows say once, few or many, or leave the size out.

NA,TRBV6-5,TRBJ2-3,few,CASSSGQTTDTQYF,TGTGCCAGCAGTTCCGGACAGACCACAGATACGCAGTATTTT
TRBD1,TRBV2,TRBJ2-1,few,CASWTTDRAWDEQFF,TGTGCCAGTTGGACCACGGACAGGGCTTGGGATGAGCAGTTCTTC
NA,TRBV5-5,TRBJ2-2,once,CASSLVAGEYTGELFF,TGTGCCAGCAGCTTGGTAGCAGGGGAATACACCGGGGAGCTGTTTTTT
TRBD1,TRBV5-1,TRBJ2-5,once,CASSPGTGNGETQYF,TGCGCCAGCAGCCCCGGGACAGGGAACGGAGAGACCCAGTACTTC
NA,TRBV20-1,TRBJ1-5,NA,CSAGTGDSNQPQHF,TGCAGTGCTGGTACGGGGGATAGCAATCAGCCCCAGCATTTT
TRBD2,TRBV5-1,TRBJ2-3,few,CASSPALAGVTDTQYF,TGCGCCAGCAGCCCTGCCCTAGCGGGGGTCACAGATACGCAGTATTTT
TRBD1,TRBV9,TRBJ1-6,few,CASSVSGQGNSPLHF,TGTGCCAGCAGCGTATCGGGACAGGGAAATTCACCCCTCCACTTT
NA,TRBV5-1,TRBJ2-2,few,CASTTDGNTGELFF,TGCGCCAGCACGACCGACGGGAACACCGGGGAGCTGTTTTTT
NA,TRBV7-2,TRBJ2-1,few,CASSLVTGLQYNEQFF,TGTGCCAGCAGCTTAGTCACGGGGCTCCAGTACAATGAGCAGTTCTTC
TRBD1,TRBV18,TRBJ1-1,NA,CASSRWTGMNTEAFF,TGTGCCAGCTCACGGTGGACAGGGATGAACACTGAAGCTTTCTTT
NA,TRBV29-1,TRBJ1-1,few,CSVGTITEAFF,TGCAGCGTTGGGACTATCACTGAAGCTTTCTTT
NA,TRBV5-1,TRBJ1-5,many,CASSLGYGNQPQHF,TGCGCCAGCAGCTTGGGCTACGGGAATCAGCCCCAGCATTTT
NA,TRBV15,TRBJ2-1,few,CATSNLTVDSFNEQFF,TGTGCCACCAGCAACCTCACAGTGGACAGTTTCAATGAGCAGTTCTTC
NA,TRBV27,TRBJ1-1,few,CASSSGGPNTEAFF,TGTGCCAGCAGTTCCGGCGGCCCAAACACTGAAGCTTTCTTT
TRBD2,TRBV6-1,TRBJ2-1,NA,CASTQRLAGAPEQFF,TGTGCCAGCACCCAGAGGTTAGCGGGGGCCCCGGAGCAGTTCTTC
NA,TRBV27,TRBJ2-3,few,CASSPDSPDTQYF,TGTGCCAGCAGTCCCGACAGCCCCGATACGCAGTATTTT
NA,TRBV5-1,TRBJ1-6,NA,CASSLGFGAGSYNSPLHF,TGCGCCAGCAGCTTGGGCTTCGGGGCTGGCTCCTATAATTCACCCCTCCACTTT
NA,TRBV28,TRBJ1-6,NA,CASSLFASSNSPLHF,TGTGCCAGCAGTTTATTCGCCAGCAGTAATTCACCCCTCCACTTT
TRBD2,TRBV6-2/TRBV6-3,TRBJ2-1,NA,CASRSAGGRYEQFF,TGTGCCAGCAGGAGCGCGGGGGGGCGCTATGAGCAGTTCTTC
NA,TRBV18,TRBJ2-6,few,CASSPRVGGANVLTF,TGTGCCAGCTCACCACGAGTCGGGGGGGCCAACGTCCTGACTTTC
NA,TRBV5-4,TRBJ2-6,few,CASSTAQGSGANVLTF,TGTGCCAGCAGCACCGCACAGGGCTCTGGGGCCAACGTCCTGACTTTC
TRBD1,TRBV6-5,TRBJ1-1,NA,CASSSRTGWDTEAFF,TGTGCCAGCAGTTCCCGGACAGGGTGGGACACTGAAGCTTTCTTT
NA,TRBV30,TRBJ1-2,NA,CASPYPGDRPPVF,TGTGCCTCCCCTTACCCGGGGGATCGCCCCCCAGTCTTC
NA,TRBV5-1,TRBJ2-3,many,CASRYRGLTDTQYF,TGCGCCAGCAGGTATCGGGGGCTCACAGATACGCAGTATTTT
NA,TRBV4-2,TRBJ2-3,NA,CASSHEITTDTQYF,TGTGCCAGCAGCCACGAAATCACCACAGATACGCAGTATTTT
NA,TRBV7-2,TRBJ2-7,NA,CASSLASGSSYEQYF,TGTGCCAGCAGCTTAGCGTCGGGGAGCTCCTACGAGCAGTACTTC
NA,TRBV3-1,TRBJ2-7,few,CASSQEVTLGNREQYF,TGTGCCAGCAGCCAAGAAGTAACCCTCGGGAACCGCGAGCAGTACTTC
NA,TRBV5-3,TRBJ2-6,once,CARSWGPGWNSGANVLTF,TGTGCCAGAAGCTGGGGCCCGGGTTGGAACTCTGGGGCCAACGTCCTGACTTTC
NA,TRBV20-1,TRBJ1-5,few,CSARDLRRVLGNQPQHF,TGCAGTGCTAGAGATCTACGAAGGGTTTTGGGCAATCAGCCCCAGCATTTT
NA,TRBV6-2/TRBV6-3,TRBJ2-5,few,CASISVGAWETQYF,TGTGCCAGCATTAGCGTGGGAGCGTGGGAGACCCAGTACTTC
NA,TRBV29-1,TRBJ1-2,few,CSVERSGGYTF,TGCAGCGTTGAGCGGTCAGGTGGCTACACCTTC
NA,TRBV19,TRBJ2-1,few,CASSMGSFNNEQFF,TGTGCCAGTAGTATGGGCAGTTTTAACAATGAGCAGTTCTTC